These 14 T cell receptor beta chains share one sample of origin, sequenced in a study of OX40 agonist ivuxolimab in advanced cancers. The assay was immunoSEQ multiplex PCR, and TCRdb's table has in-frame clones only and misses some. The sample yields roughly 81,000 clones, more than 75% seen once. Specimen: CD4+ or CD8+ T cells sorted from blood, collected in a trial of the OX40 agonist ivuxolimab. All receptors come from an adult with an advanced solid tumor such as melanoma, head and neck, liver or kidney cancer.

The rearrangement joins TRBV2 to TRBJ2-2; D is ambiguous. CDR3 size: 11 residues. Trimming stripped 8 bases from V and 2 bases from J, with 3 bases between. Germline V CDR1 and CDR2: SNHLY, FYNNEI. The CDR3 spells CASHNTGELFF. CDR3 bases: TGTGCCAGCCATAACACCGGGGAGCTGTTTTTT.

This clone was picked up a small number of times. Other nucleotide sequences in the sample specify the same CDR3. This sequence joins TRBV9 and TRBJ1-1; 8 bases agree with TRBD1. This CDR3 contains 14 residues. With 2 bases clipped from V and 2 bases from J, the junction kept 2 bases outside the gene matches. The germline V gene has CDR1 SGDLS and CDR2 YYNGEE. CDR3 nucleotides: TGTGCCAGCAGCGTTGGACAGGGAAACACTGAAGCTTTCTTT. This translates into CASSVGQGNTEAFF.

The CDR3 coding sequence is TGTGCCAGCATCTATCTGGGGGGAACTGAAGCTTTCTTT. Translated: CASIYLGGTEAFF. V usage is TRBV6-1 and J usage is TRBJ1-1; TRBD1 might be the D (5 bases). The CDR3 runs 13 residues. CDR1 and CDR2 (germline): MNHNS, SASEGT. Trimming shortened V by 7 bases and J by 5 bases, and 14 bases separated the two germline ends.

The chain joins TRBV5-1 to TRBJ1-2; possibly TRBD1 for D (6 bases). The CDR3 loop spans 14 amino acids. V shed 0 bases and J shed 4 bases, with 10 bases lying between them. The germline CDR1 and CDR2 sequences are SGHRS and YFSETQ. The CDR3 here is CASSLELTGYGYTF. CDR3 sequence (DNA): TGCGCCAGCAGCTTGGAATTGACAGGCTATGGCTACACCTTC. Filled out from reference TRBV5-1 and TRBJ1-2, the complete variable domain reads KAGVTQTPRYLIKTRGQQVTLSCSPISGHRSVSWYQQTPGQGLQFLFEYFSETQRNKGNFPGRFSGRQFSNSRSEMNVSTLELGDSALYLCASSLELTGYGYTFGSGTRLTVV.

The CDR3 is CASSEPPIEAFF. CDR3 nucleotides: TGTGCCAGCTCAGAGCCTCCTATAGAAGCTTTCTTT. This rearrangement joins TRBV18 to TRBJ1-1, with D unresolved. The CDR3 has 12 amino acids. Between the trimmed V and J ends, which lost 5 bases and 8 bases, there was a span of 12 bases. Germline CDR1 KGHSH, CDR2 LQKENI.

The chain couples TRBV5-8 to TRBJ1-4, with 7 nucleotides matching TRBD1. This CDR3 is 15 amino acids long. Germline CDR1 SGHTS, CDR2 YDEGEE. V lost 4 bases and J lost 7; bases outside the gene matches: 10. CDR3 sequence: CASSSPDRRPEKLFF. The CDR3 DNA follows: TGTGCCAGCAGCAGCCCGGACAGGCGCCCTGAAAAACTGTTTTTT.

This clone was seen a few times. The gene calls are TRBV10-1 and TRBJ1-1; TRBD1 is a possible D gene (6 bases). Germline-derived CDR1 and CDR2 are WNHNN and SYGVQD (reference sequence). The V gene lost 5 bases and the J gene lost 10 bases, with 17 bases spanning the gap. This CDR3 is built from 13 residues. CDR3 coding DNA: TGCGCCAGCAGTCCGGGACACCAAACCGGAGCTTTCTTT. Translated: CASSPGHQTGAFF.

The chain employs TRBV28 and TRBJ2-1; no clear D. V lost 5 bases and J lost 8, with 7 bases in between. Germline V gene data show CDR1 as MDHEN and CDR2 as SYDVKM. The CDR3 is 11 residues long. The CDR3 region has the DNA TGTGCCAGCAGTGCTCGGTATGAGCAGTTCTTC. This codes for CASSARYEQFF.

V is TRBV19 and J is TRBJ2-3; D gene uncertain. Germline CDR1 and CDR2: LNHDA and SQIVND (reference sequence). V shed 3 bases and J shed 0 bases, with 4 bases lying between them. The CDR3 spans 13 residues. The CDR3 nucleotides are TGTGCCAGTAGTATCCCCAGCACAGATACGCAGTATTTT. It is translated as CASSIPSTDTQYF.

The chain links TRBV2 to TRBJ2-4, with D possibly matching TRBD1 (5 bases). V lost 4 bases, J lost 2 bases, and 12 bases lay in between. The germline V gene has CDR1 SNHLY and CDR2 FYNNEI. This CDR3 is 15 amino acids long. The CDR3 coding sequence is TGTGCCAGCAGTGGCAGGGATGTAACCAAAAACATTCAGTACTTC. This sequence encodes CASSGRDVTKNIQYF.

The V call is TRBV7-2, the J call TRBJ1-5; TRBD1 agrees at 10 bases. CDR1 is SGHTA and CDR2 is FQGNSA in the germline V gene. With 5 bases clipped from V and 7 bases from J, the junction kept 5 bases outside the gene matches. The CDR3 is 14 residues long. CDR3 DNA: TGTGCCAGCAGCCCCGGACAGGGGGACCAGCCCCAGCATTTT. Residues: CASSPGQGDQPQHF.

The chain has TRBV5-1 and TRBJ2-7; no clear D. V gave up 4 bases and J gave up 6 bases, with 14 bases separating them. Germline CDR1 SGHRS, CDR2 YFSETQ. CDR3 size: 13 residues. The CDR3: CASSPQRPGEQYF. CDR3 nucleotide sequence: TGCGCCAGCAGCCCGCAGCGCCCCGGCGAGCAGTACTTC.

With regard to this clone: The same CDR3 is also encoded by other DNA sequences in this sample. The chain is built from TRBV28 and TRBJ1-2; the D gene is possibly TRBD1 (6 bases). V was shortened by 5 bases and J by 8 bases, with 18 bases between the two germline ends. The CDR3 runs to 14 residues. Germline V gene data show CDR1 as MDHEN and CDR2 as SYDVKM. CDR3 sequence (DNA): TGTGCCAGCAGTCGATTGAGAGGGGGGGAGGGCTACACCTTC. This translates into CASSRLRGGEGYTF.

Details on this clone: No conserved phenylalanine or tryptophan is present at the end of the CDR3, so a read error is the likely explanation. The chain joins TRBV5-1 to TRBJ1-6; 8 nucleotides match TRBD1. The germline V gene has CDR1 SGHRS and CDR2 YFSETQ. CDR3 length equals 15 residues. The trim removed 2 bases at V and 8 bases at J, leaving 6 bases unmatched. This chain's CDR3 is CASSFGTGGDSPLHL. CDR3 coding DNA: TGCGCCAGCAGCTTTGGGACAGGAGGTGATTCACCCCTCCACCTT.